This T cell receptor beta chain was recovered during a study of liver allograft versus peripheral blood T cells. Background on the study: Transplanted-liver T cell receptor repertoires were compared with recipients' peripheral blood repertoires. Study-wide results and caveats: Within liver allografts, T cell receptor repertoires were reportedly different from those in peripheral blood.

CDR3 size: 14 residues. The germline CDR1 and CDR2 sequences are MNHEY and SVGAGI. The V end lost 8 bases, the J end lost 5 bases, and 18 bases lay between the germline ends. By share, this clonotype ranks as medium-sized. No antigen is known for it. Using its own MiXCR run on the reads, TCRdb lists one record per CDR3 protein. Of about 12,000 distinct CDR3 sequences listed, approximately 30% are singletons. The TCR sequence derives from a human patient who had a liver transplant. The graft donor may account for some of the T cells. The rearrangement links TRBV6-5 to TRBJ2-5; D is tentatively TRBD1 or TRBD2 (6 bases each). CDR3 coding DNA: TGTGCCAGCCCGAACCAGGAGGGGGACGAGACCCAGTACTTC. Protein product: CASPNQEGDETQYF.